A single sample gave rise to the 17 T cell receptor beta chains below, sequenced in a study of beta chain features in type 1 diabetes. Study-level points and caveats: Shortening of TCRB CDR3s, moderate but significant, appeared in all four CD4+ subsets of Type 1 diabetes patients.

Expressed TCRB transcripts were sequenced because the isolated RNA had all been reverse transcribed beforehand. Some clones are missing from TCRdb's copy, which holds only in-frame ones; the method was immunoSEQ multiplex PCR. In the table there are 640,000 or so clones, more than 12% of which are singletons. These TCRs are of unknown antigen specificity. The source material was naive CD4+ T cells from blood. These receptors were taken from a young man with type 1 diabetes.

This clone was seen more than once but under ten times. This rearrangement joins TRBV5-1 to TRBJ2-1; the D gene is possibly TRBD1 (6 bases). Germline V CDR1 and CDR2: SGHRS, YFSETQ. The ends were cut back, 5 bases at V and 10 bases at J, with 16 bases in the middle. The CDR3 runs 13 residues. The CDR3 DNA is TGCGCCAGCAGTCGGGACAACTCCGACGAGCAGTTCTTC. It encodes CASSRDNSDEQFF.

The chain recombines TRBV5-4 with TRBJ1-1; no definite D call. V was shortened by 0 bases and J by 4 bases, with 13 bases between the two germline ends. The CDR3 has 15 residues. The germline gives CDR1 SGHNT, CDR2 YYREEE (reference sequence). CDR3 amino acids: CASSLEAPPGTEAFF. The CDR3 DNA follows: TGTGCCAGCAGCTTGGAGGCCCCCCCGGGCACTGAAGCTTTCTTT.

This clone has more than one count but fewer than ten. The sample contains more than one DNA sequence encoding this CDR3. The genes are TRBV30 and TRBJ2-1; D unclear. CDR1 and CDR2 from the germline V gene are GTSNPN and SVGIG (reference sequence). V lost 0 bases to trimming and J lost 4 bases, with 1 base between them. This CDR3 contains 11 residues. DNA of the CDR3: TGTGCCTGGAGTGTGTACAATGAGCAGTTCTTC. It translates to CAWSVYNEQFF.

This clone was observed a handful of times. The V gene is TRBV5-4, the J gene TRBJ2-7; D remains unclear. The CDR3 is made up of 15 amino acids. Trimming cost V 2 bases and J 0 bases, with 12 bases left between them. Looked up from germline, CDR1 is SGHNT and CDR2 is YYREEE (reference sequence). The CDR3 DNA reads TGTGCCAGCAGCTTCCAGCTGCGAAGCTCCTACGAGCAGTACTTC. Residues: CASSFQLRSSYEQYF. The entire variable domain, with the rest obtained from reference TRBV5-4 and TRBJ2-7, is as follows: ETGVTQSPTHLIKTRGQQVTLRCSSQSGHNTVSWYQQALGQGPQFIFQYYREEENGRGNFPPRFSGLQFPNYSSELNVNALELDDSALYLCASSFQLRSSYEQYFGPGTRLTVT.

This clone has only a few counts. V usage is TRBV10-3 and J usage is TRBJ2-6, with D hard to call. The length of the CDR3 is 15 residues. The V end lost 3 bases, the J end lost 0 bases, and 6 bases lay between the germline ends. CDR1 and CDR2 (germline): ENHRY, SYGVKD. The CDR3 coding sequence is TGTGCCATCAGTGACGGAAGCTCTGGGGCCAACGTCCTGACTTTC. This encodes CAISDGSSGANVLTF.

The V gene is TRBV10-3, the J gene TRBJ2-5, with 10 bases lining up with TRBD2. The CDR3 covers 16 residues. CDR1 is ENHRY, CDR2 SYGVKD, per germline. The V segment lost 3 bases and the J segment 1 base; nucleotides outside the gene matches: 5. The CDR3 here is CAISDSLAGRQETQYF. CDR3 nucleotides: TGTGCCATCAGTGACTCACTAGCGGGACGCCAAGAGACCCAGTACTTC.

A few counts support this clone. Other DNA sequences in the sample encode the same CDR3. CDR3 sequence reads: CSVGGQGETQYF. The CDR3 bases are TGCAGCGTTGGCGGTCAAGGGGAGACCCAGTACTTC. The rearrangement uses TRBV29-1 and TRBJ2-5; D is unclear. In germline, CDR1 is SQVTM, CDR2 ANQGSEA. This CDR3 comprises 12 residues. V was cut by 4 bases and J by 5 bases, with 11 bases left in between. Complete variable domain (other parts from reference TRBV29-1 and TRBJ2-5): SAVISQKPSRDICQRGTSLTIQCQVDSQVTMMFWYRQQPGQSLTLIATANQGSEATYESGFVIDKFPISRPNLTFSTLTVSNMSPEDSSIYLCSVGGQGETQYFGPGTRLLVL.

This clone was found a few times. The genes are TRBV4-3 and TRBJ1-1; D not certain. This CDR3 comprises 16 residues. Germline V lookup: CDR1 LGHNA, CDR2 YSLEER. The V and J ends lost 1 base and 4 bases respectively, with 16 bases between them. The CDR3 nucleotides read TGCGCCAGCAGCCAAGGGCAATACTATACGGGCACTGAAGCTTTCTTT. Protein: CASSQGQYYTGTEAFF.

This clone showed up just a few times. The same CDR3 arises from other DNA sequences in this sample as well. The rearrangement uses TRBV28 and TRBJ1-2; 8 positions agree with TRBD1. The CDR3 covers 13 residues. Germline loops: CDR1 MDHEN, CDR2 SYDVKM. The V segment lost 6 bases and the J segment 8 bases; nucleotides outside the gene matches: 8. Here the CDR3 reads CASSSGQGDGYTF. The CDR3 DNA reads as TGTGCCAGCAGCTCAGGACAGGGTGACGGCTACACCTTC.

CDR3: CAWSVLSSGRNNEQFF. CDR3 bases: TGTGCCTGGAGTGTACTTTCTAGCGGGCGAAACAATGAGCAGTTCTTC. The chain couples TRBV30 to TRBJ2-1; 8 bases are a match to TRBD2. V shed 0 bases, J shed 5 bases, and the junction held 9 bases outside the gene matches. CDR3 length equals 16 residues. Germline CDR1 and CDR2: GTSNPN and SVGIG (reference sequence).

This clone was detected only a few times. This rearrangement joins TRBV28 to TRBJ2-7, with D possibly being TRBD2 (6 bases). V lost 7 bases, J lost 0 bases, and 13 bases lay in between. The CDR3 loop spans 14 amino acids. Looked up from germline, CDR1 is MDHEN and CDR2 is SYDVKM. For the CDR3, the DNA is TGTGCCAGCATCCGACCCGGGGGCTCCTACGAGCAGTACTTC. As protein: CASIRPGGSYEQYF.

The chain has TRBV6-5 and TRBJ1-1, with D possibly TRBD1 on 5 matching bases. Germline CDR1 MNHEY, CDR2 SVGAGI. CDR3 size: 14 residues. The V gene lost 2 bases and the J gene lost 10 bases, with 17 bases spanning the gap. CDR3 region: CASSYGGPTGRAFF. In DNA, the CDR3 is TGTGCCAGCAGTTACGGGGGACCGACCGGCAGAGCTTTCTTT.

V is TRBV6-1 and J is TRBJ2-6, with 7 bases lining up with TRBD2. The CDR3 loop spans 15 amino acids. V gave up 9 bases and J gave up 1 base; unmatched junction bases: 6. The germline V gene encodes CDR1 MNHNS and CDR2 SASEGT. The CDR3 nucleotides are TGTGCCAGAGGGCCCGGGAGGTCTGGGGCCAACGTCCTGACTTTC. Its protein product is CARGPGRSGANVLTF.

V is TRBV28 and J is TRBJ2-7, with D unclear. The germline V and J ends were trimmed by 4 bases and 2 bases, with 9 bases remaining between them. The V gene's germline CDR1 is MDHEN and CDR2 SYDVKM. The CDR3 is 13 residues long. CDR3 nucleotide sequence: TGTGCCAGCAGTTCCTTGAACGCCTACGAGCAGTACTTC. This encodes CASSSLNAYEQYF. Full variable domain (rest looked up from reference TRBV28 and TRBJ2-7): DVKVTQSSRYLVKRTGEKVFLECVQDMDHENMFWYRQDPGLGLRLIYFSYDVKMKEKGDIPEGYSVSREKKERFSLILESASTNQTSMYLCASSSLNAYEQYFGPGTRLTVT.

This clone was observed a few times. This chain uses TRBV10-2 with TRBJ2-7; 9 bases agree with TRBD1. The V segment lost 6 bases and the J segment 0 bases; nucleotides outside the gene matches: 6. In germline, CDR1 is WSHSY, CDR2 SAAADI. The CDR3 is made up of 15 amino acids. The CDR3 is CASRAGTGSSYEQYF. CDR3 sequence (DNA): TGCGCCAGCAGAGCCGGGACAGGGAGCTCCTACGAGCAGTACTTC.

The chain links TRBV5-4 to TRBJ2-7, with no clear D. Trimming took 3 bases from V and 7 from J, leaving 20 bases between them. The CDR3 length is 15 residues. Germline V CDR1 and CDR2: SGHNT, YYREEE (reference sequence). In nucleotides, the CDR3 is TGTGCCAGCAGCTCAACAAACAGATGGATGGGGGAGCAGTACTTC. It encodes CASSSTNRWMGEQYF.

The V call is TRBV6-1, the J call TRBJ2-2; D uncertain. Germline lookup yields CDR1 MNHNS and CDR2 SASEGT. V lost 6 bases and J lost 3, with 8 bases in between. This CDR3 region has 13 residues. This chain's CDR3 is CASSWYDTGELFF. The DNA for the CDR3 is TGTGCCAGCAGCTGGTACGACACCGGGGAGCTGTTTTTT.